The 11 T cell receptor beta chains listed next were all sequenced from one sample in a study of T cell repertoires in cytomegalovirus infection. TCRdb independently ran MiXCR on the reads; one entry per CDR3 protein. Of 200,000 to 300,000 distinct CDR3 sequences in the sample, around an eighth were seen once. Sequenced: PBMCs. The receptors originated from a human donor in good health (CMV status not recorded). Some clones in this sample may be carry-over from other donors' samples.

In its sample, this clonotype was seen many times. The chain employs TRBV7-8 and TRBJ1-5; D ambiguous. CDR3 size: 15 residues. Germline CDR1 reads SGHVS; CDR2 reads FQNEAQ. The V and J ends lost 4 bases and 1 base respectively, with 11 bases between them. The CDR3 DNA reads as TGTGCCAGCAGCTCCGACCTACGGAGCAATCAGCCCCAGCATTTT. Translated, it gives CASSSDLRSNQPQHF.

This clonotype was seen repeatedly, ten times or more. V gene TRBV7-2 combines with J gene TRBJ2-7; D possibly corresponds to TRBD2 (5 bases). V was trimmed by 2 bases and J by 2 bases, leaving 10 bases between them. Germline V CDR1 and CDR2: SGHTA, FQGNSA. The CDR3 is 14 amino acids. For the CDR3, the DNA is TGTGCCAGCAGCTTAAGGCTAGCCCCCTACGAGCAGTACTTC. Translation: CASSLRLAPYEQYF.

V gene TRBV20-1 combines with J gene TRBJ2-7; D is perhaps TRBD1 (6 bases). Germline V gives CDR1 DFQATT, CDR2 SNEGSKA (reference sequence). Trimming cost V 2 bases and J 3 bases, with 14 bases left between them. The CDR3 covers 14 residues. The CDR3 region is CSARSETGIYEQYF. The DNA of the CDR3 is TGCAGTGCTAGATCGGAAACAGGGATCTACGAGCAGTACTTC.

This clonotype was seen many times. Here the CDR3 reads CASSLLVAGGAETQYF. The CDR3 coding sequence is TGTGCCAGCAGCTTATTGGTTGCCGGGGGGGCGGAGACCCAGTACTTC. The genes are TRBV7-2 and TRBJ2-5, with 8 nucleotides matching TRBD2. CDR3 length: 16 residues. Trimming removed 2 bases from V and 5 bases from J; junction bases left unmatched: 10. CDR1 SGHTA and CDR2 FQGNSA come from the germline V gene.

This sequence joins TRBV7-2 and TRBJ2-3; 7 nucleotides agree with TRBD1. The germline V gene has CDR1 SGHTA and CDR2 FQGNSA. The CDR3 has 14 amino acids. V dropped 4 bases and J dropped 6; count of bases not matched to a gene: 7. The CDR3 nucleotides read TGTGCCAGCAGCTCGCTCAAGGGGGCTGATACGCAGTATTTT. Protein product: CASSSLKGADTQYF.

In this sample, this clonotype turned up many times. V and J are TRBV19 and TRBJ2-6; TRBD1 agrees at 9 bases. This CDR3 region has 16 residues. V lost 5 bases and J lost 2; bases outside the gene matches: 4. The germline V gene has CDR1 LNHDA and CDR2 SQIVND (reference sequence). Here the CDR3 reads CASSSDRGTGANVLTF. The CDR3 coding sequence is TGTGCCAGTAGTTCCGACAGGGGGACTGGGGCCAACGTCCTGACTTTC.

This clonotype was recorded many times. The J gene is TRBJ2-5, the V gene TRBV7-2; 7 bases fit TRBD2. The trim removed 5 bases at V and 10 bases at J, leaving 22 bases unmatched. This CDR3 is built from 17 residues. Germline CDR1 is SGHTA and CDR2 is FQGNSA. CDR3 sequence (DNA): TGTGCCAGCAGCCTGGCCGCCTTGGGGACCGGGGGAGGGGACCAGTACTTC. It specifies CASSLAALGTGGGDQYF.

This clonotype has ten or more counts. The chain has TRBV7-2 and TRBJ1-2; possibly TRBD1 for D (5 bases). This CDR3 has 14 amino acids. The V and J ends lost 7 bases and 3 bases respectively, with 15 bases between them. Germline V CDR1 and CDR2: SGHTA, FQGNSA. CDR3 region: CASTRGTNDYGYTF. In DNA, the CDR3 is TGTGCCAGCACTCGCGGGACGAACGACTATGGCTACACCTTC.

This clonotype was picked up many times. CDR3 DNA sequence: TGTGCCAGCAGCCGAGCTAGCGGGGGGGCCGGCAATGAGCAGTTCTTC. Protein sequence: CASSRASGGAGNEQFF. V and J are TRBV25-1 and TRBJ2-1, with 12 bases fitting TRBD2. The CDR3 consists of 16 residues. Losses at the gene ends were 6 bases for V and 6 bases for J; bases not matched to a gene: 9. CDR1 and CDR2 from the germline V gene are MGHDK and SYGVNS. The full variable domain, with the rest looked up from reference TRBV25-1 and TRBJ2-1, is EADIYQTPRYLVIGTGKKITLECSQTMGHDKMYWYQQDPGMELHLIHYSYGVNSTEKGDLSSESTVSRIRTEHFPLTLESARPSHTSQYLCASSRASGGAGNEQFFGPGTRLTVL.

This clonotype came up a few times. V is TRBV6-2 or TRBV6-3 and J is TRBJ1-1; D remains ambiguous. V was cut by 0 bases and J by 7 bases, with 9 bases left in between. This CDR3 contains 13 residues. CDR1 is MNHEY, CDR2 SVGEGT, per germline. CDR3 region: CASSYSSTVEAFF. The CDR3 nucleotides are TGTGCCAGCAGTTACTCGAGTACCGTTGAAGCTTTCTTT.

The chain has TRBV20-1 and TRBJ2-5; D is possibly TRBD2 (6 bases). The length of the CDR3 is 14 residues. V lost 3 bases and J 0 bases, leaving 11 bases between the germline ends. The germline gives CDR1 DFQATT, CDR2 SNEGSKA (reference sequence). As DNA, the CDR3 is TGCAGTGCTAGGATCGGAGGGTACCAAGAGACCCAGTACTTC. This gives the protein CSARIGGYQETQYF.